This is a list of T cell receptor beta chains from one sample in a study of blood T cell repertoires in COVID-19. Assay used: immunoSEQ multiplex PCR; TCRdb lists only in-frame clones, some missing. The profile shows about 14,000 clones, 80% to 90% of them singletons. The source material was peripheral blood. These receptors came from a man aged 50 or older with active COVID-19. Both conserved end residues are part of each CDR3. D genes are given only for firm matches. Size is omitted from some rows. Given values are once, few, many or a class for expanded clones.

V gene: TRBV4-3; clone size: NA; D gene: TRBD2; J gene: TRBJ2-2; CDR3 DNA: TGCGCCAGCAGTTGGCAGCGGGAGGTAACCGGGGAGCTGTTTTTT; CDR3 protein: CASSWQREVTGELFF
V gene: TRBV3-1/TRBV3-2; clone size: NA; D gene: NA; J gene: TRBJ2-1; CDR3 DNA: TGTGCCAGCAGCCTGGCTGGGAGGTGGTCCTACAATGAGCAGTTCTTC; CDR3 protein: CASSLAGRWSYNEQFF
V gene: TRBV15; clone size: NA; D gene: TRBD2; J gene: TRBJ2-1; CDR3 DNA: TGTGCCACCAGCAGGGGGACTAGCGTCCGGGGTGAGGAGCAGTTCTTC; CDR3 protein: CATSRGTSVRGEEQFF
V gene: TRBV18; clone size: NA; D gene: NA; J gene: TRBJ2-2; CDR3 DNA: TGTGCCAGCTCACCACCATCCGGGATCTACACCGGGGAGCTGTTTTTT; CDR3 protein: CASSPPSGIYTGELFF
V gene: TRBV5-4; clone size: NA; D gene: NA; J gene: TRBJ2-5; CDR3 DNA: TGTGCCAGCAGCTCCCGGGACCAAGAGACCCAGTACTTC; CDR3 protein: CASSSRDQETQYF
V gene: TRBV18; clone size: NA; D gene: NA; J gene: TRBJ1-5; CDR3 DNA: TGTGCCAGCGCTAGCGTATTCAATCAGCCCCAGCATTTT; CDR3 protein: CASASVFNQPQHF
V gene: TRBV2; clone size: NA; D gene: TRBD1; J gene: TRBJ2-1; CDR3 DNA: TGTGCCAGCACTCGACAGGGGAGCGATGAGCAGTTCTTC; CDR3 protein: CASTRQGSDEQFF
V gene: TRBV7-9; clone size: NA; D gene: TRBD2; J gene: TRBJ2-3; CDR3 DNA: TGTGCCAGCAAGAGTGGCGGGAGCCGCACAGATACGCAGTATTTT; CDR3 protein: CASKSGGSRTDTQYF
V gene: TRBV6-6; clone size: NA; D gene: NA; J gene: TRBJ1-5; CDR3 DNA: TGTGCCAGCAGTTCCACTTATAGCAATCAGCCCCAGCATTTT; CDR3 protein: CASSSTYSNQPQHF
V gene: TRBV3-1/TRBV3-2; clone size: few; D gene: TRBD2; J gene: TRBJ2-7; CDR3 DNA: TGTGCCAGCAGCCAAGCTCAGCGGGGACAGTACTTC; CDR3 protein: CASSQAQRGQYF
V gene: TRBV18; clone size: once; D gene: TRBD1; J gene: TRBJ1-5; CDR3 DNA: TGTGCCAGCTCCCGGGACAGGGACCGTGGGGATCAGCCCCAGCATTTT; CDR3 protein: CASSRDRDRGDQPQHF
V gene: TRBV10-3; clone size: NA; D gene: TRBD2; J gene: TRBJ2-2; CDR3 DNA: TGTGCCACCAAGGGGACTAGCGGAAGAAGTACCGGGGAGCTGTTTTTT; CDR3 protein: CATKGTSGRSTGELFF
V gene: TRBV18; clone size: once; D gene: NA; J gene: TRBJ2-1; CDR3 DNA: TGTGCCAGCTCACCAGACACCCCCCTCTACAATGAGCAGTTCTTC; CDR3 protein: CASSPDTPLYNEQFF
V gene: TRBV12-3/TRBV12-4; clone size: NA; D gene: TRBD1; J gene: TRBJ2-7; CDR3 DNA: TGTGCCAGCAGTTTAGGACAGGGCCACGAGCAGTACTTC; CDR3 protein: CASSLGQGHEQYF
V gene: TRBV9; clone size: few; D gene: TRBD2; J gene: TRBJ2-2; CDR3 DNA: TGTGCCAGCAGCGTCGGGACTAAGAACACCGGGGAGCTGTTTTTT; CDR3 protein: CASSVGTKNTGELFF